This T cell receptor beta chain was recovered during a study of cytomegalovirus exposure and HLA in healthy donors. Use of 60 Vbeta and 13 Jbeta primers characterized the PCR. Original analysis: About 10 million shared chains were among approximately 80 million unique TCR beta chains counted in a later analysis. Sequenced by immunoSEQ multiplex PCR; TCRdb stores in-frame clones only, minus some. V and J calls and clone size follow that table, whereas D and trimming were derived from the DNA. The sample yields 120,000 or so clones, 80% seen once. With respect to this clone: Its specificity is not known.

Study findings and constraints: The authors considered a cluster of highly shared sequence variants likely to be a sequencing artifact.

Healthy bone marrow donors made up the donors. Germline CDR1 reads MNHEY; CDR2 reads SMNVEV (reference sequence). The CDR3 loop spans 18 amino acids. With 5 bases clipped from V and 2 bases from J, the junction kept 15 bases outside the gene matches. The sequenced sample was PBMCs. The origin of this receptor is a female donor in good health and CMV-seronegative. The chain uses TRBV27 and TRBJ2-3, with 8 nucleotides matching TRBD2. DNA of the CDR3: TGTGCCAGCAGTCCCTCCCTCTTACTAGCGGCCATCACAGATACGCAGTATTTT. This translates into CASSPSLLLAAITDTQYF.